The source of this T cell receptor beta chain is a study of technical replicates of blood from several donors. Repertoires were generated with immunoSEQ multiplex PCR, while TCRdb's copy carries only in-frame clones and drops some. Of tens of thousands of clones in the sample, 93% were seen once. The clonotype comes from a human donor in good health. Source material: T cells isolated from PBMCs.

The CDR3 loop is CASSLDSPGAGYEQYF. In nucleotides, the CDR3 is TGCGCCAGCAGCTTGGATTCCCCGGGAGCGGGCTACGAGCAGTACTTC. V gene TRBV5-1 combines with J gene TRBJ2-7; a weak D match, TRBD2 (6 bases). V shed 0 bases and J shed 3 bases, with 16 bases lying between them. Germline V gene data show CDR1 as SGHRS and CDR2 as YFSETQ. This CDR3 contains 16 residues.